This T cell receptor (beta chain) was identified in a study of CD8 T cells in Susac syndrome. Recently defined diagnostic criteria classed the Susac syndrome patients as definite or probable. Reverse transcription of roughly 0.45 to 1 ug RNA used random hexamers. TCRdb processed the immunoSEQ multiplex PCR reads anew with MiXCR; each CDR3 protein has one entry. The sample includes around 170,000 distinct CDR3 sequences, more than 95% of them seen just once. V shed 0 bases and J 7 bases; nucleotides not matched to a gene: 3. Germline V CDR1 and CDR2: LGHDT, YNNKEL (reference sequence). This CDR3 is built from 13 residues.

The source of this sequence is a human donor with Susac syndrome. What was sequenced was CD4+ T cells from PBMCs. The gene calls are TRBV3-1 and TRBJ2-7; 7 bases match TRBD2. This CDR3 is CASSQELAMEQYF. DNA of the CDR3: TGTGCCAGCAGCCAAGAACTAGCGATGGAGCAGTACTTC.